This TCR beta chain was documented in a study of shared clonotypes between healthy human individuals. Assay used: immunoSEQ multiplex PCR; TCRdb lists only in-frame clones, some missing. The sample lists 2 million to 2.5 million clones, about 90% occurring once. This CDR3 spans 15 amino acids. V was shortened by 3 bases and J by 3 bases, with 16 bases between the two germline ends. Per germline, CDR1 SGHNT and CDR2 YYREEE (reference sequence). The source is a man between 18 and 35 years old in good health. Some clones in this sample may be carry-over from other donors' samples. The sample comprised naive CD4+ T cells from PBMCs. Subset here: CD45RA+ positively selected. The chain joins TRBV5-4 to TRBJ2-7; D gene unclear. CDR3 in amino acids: CASSSAGPPYYEQYF. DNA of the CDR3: TGTGCCAGCAGCTCAGCCGGACCTCCATACTACGAGCAGTACTTC.